Shown below are 19 T cell receptor beta chains from a single sample sequenced in a study of cytomegalovirus exposure and HLA in healthy donors. A multiplex PCR was run with 60 Vbeta primers and 13 Jbeta primers. TCRdb's copy holds only in-frame clones and misses some; the assay was immunoSEQ multiplex PCR. This repertoire shows some 120,000 clones, 80% found once; its top ten account for approximately 8.4%. Material for sequencing was PBMCs. Every receptor here comes from a man aged 30-40 years in good health and CMV-seropositive.

The rearrangement links TRBV7-6 to TRBJ1-1; 8 bases agree with TRBD1. V was pared by 2 bases and J by 0 bases, with 11 bases of the junction left unmatched. The CDR3 sequence is 18 residues long. CDR1 and CDR2 (germline): SGHVS, FNYEAQ. The CDR3: CASSLRAQGAIMNTEAFF. CDR3 DNA sequence: TGTGCCAGCAGCTTACGGGCGCAGGGGGCGATCATGAACACTGAAGCTTTCTTT.

To note about this clone: The sample has other DNA sequences that encode this CDR3 too. The chain is built from TRBV7-6 and TRBJ1-1, with a tentative D call TRBD1 (6 bases). The V end was cut by 3 bases, the J end by 1 base, with 9 bases between. Germline CDR1 reads SGHVS; CDR2 reads FNYEAQ. The CDR3 spans 14 residues. DNA for the CDR3: TGTGCCAGCAGCTTGTCACAGGGGAACACTGAAGCTTTCTTT. Amino acid sequence: CASSLSQGNTEAFF.

The CDR3 protein is CASSQWGRGGQDEQFF. The CDR3 region has the DNA TGTGCCAGCAGCCAATGGGGGCGGGGGGGCCAGGATGAGCAGTTCTTC. The chain joins TRBV14 to TRBJ2-1; 9 bases agree with TRBD2. The CDR3 loop spans 16 amino acids. Germline V lookup: CDR1 SGHDN, CDR2 FVKESK. V lost 2 bases and J lost 8; bases outside the gene matches: 10.

The CDR3 sequence is CASTAGGYNEQFF. The CDR3 DNA is TGCGCCAGCACCGCGGGGGGCTACAATGAGCAGTTCTTC. The chain is built from TRBV5-1 and TRBJ2-1, with 8 positions matching TRBD2. From germline, CDR1 is SGHRS and CDR2 YFSETQ. V gave up 6 bases and J gave up 3 bases; unmatched junction bases: 2. This CDR3 spans 13 amino acids.

The rearrangement joins TRBV6-5 to TRBJ1-2, with 8 bases aligning to TRBD1. The CDR3 sequence is 14 residues long. Germline CDR1 MNHEY, CDR2 SVGAGI. V trimming: 6 bases; J trimming: 7 bases; junction bases outside the gene matches: 10. CDR3 nucleotide sequence: TGTGCCAGCAGATCCGGGACAGGATACTCTGGCTACACCTTC. Translated: CASRSGTGYSGYTF.

This chain joins TRBV7-3 and TRBJ1-2, with 9 bases aligning to TRBD1. Per the germline V gene, CDR1 is SGHTA and CDR2 is FQGTGA. Germline trimming cut 5 bases from V and 4 bases from J; bases unmatched to any gene: 5. CDR3 length: 14 amino acids. The DNA for the CDR3 is TGTGCCAGCAGCCGGGACAGGGAGGGCTATGGCTACACCTTC. Amino acid sequence: CASSRDREGYGYTF.

The CDR3 protein is CASRFGHPLTKDTQYF. The CDR3 DNA sequence: TGCGCCAGCAGGTTCGGACACCCGTTAACCAAAGATACGCAGTATTTT. The gene calls are TRBV5-1 and TRBJ2-3; the D gene is possibly TRBD1 (5 bases). Trimming took off 5 bases at V and 5 bases at J, with 21 bases between the two ends. The CDR3 is 16 amino acids. Germline V gene data show CDR1 as SGHRS and CDR2 as YFSETQ.

This clone was recorded once. The V and J genes are TRBV28 and TRBJ1-2, with no clear D. The CDR3 covers 14 residues. Germline values: CDR1 MDHEN, CDR2 SYDVKM. V shed 5 bases and J shed 7 bases, with 17 bases lying between them. The CDR3 nucleotides read TGTGCCAGCAGTCCTTCGACTGCCCCTGGTGGCTACACCTTC. Amino acids: CASSPSTAPGGYTF.

The chain employs TRBV5-1 and TRBJ2-7; D uncertain. CDR1 is SGHRS, CDR2 YFSETQ, per germline. The CDR3 is 14 amino acids. Trimming shortened V by 0 bases and J by 2 bases, and 9 bases separated the two germline ends. CDR3 nucleotides: TGCGCCAGCAGCTTGGCAGACGAGGCCTACGAGCAGTACTTC. Residues: CASSLADEAYEQYF.

The chain recombines TRBV18 with TRBJ1-6; the D is unclear. The ends were cut back, 3 bases at V and 9 bases at J, with 12 bases in the middle. The CDR3 spans 14 residues. Germline-derived CDR1 and CDR2 are KGHSH and LQKENI. The chain's CDR3 is CASSPTDGISPLHF. CDR3 in DNA: TGTGCCAGCTCACCCACGGACGGGATTTCACCCCTCCACTTT.

This chain uses TRBV27 with TRBJ2-7; 12 bases match TRBD2. Germline V gives CDR1 MNHEY, CDR2 SMNVEV (reference sequence). CDR3 length: 14 amino acids. V trimming: 5 bases; J trimming: 3 bases; junction bases outside the gene matches: 2. CDR3 amino acids: CASSLAGGIYEQYF. Written as DNA, the CDR3 is TGTGCCAGCAGTCTAGCGGGGGGGATCTACGAGCAGTACTTC.

This chain uses TRBV11-2 with TRBJ2-7; 13 nucleotides match TRBD2. V was pared by 3 bases and J by 5 bases, with 4 bases of the junction left unmatched. Germline loops: CDR1 SGHAT, CDR2 FQNNGV. The CDR3 length is 15 residues. The CDR3 bases are TGTGCCAGCAGCTTTTTGACTAGCGGGGGGAACGAGCAGTACTTC. Translation gives CASSFLTSGGNEQYF. Based on the CDR3 plus reference TRBV11-2 and TRBJ2-7, the full variable domain is EAGVAQSPRYKIIEKRQSVAFWCNPISGHATLYWYQQILGQGPKLLIQFQNNGVVDDSQLPKDRFSAERLKGVDSTLKIQPAKLEDSAVYLCASSFLTSGGNEQYFGPGTRLTVT.

The chain recombines TRBV5-1 with TRBJ1-2; the D is unclear. Per germline, CDR1 SGHRS and CDR2 YFSETQ. The CDR3 has 15 residues. V was shortened by 0 bases and J by 3 bases, with 12 bases between the two germline ends. The CDR3 region is CASSLAGRVDYGYTF. The CDR3 DNA reads as TGCGCCAGCAGCTTGGCCGGGAGGGTTGACTATGGCTACACCTTC.

V and J are TRBV5-1 and TRBJ2-5; 9 positions match TRBD1. The DNA end lines up better with TRBJ2-7; the J call may be wrong. The CDR3 has 14 residues. Germline V gene data show CDR1 as SGHRS and CDR2 as YFSETQ. CDR3 DNA sequence: TGCGCCAGCAGCGGGACAGGGTTATTCCACGAGCAGTACTTC. This encodes CASSGTGLFHEQYF.

The count of this clone is one. The chain uses TRBV9 and TRBJ1-3; no clear D. Germline lookup yields CDR1 SGDLS and CDR2 YYNGEE. The CDR3 runs to 17 residues. V gave up 0 bases and J gave up 2 bases, with 15 bases separating them. CDR3 coding DNA: TGTGCCAGCAGCGTAGAGCTCGTCCTCCACCCTGGAAACACCATATATTTT. Its protein is CASSVELVLHPGNTIYF.

The chain has TRBV5-1 and TRBJ1-6, with a possible D match to TRBD1 (5 bases). The V and J ends lost 0 bases and 9 bases respectively, with 16 bases between them. This CDR3 comprises 16 residues. The germline CDR1 and CDR2 sequences are SGHRS and YFSETQ. CDR3 region: CASSLASQGTRSPLHF. DNA for the CDR3: TGCGCCAGCAGCTTGGCCTCTCAGGGTACGCGTTCACCCCTCCACTTT.

This chain connects TRBV19 to TRBJ1-1; 8 bases are a match to TRBD1. V shed 4 bases, J shed 5 bases, and the junction held 6 bases outside the gene matches. This CDR3 has 14 residues. Per germline, CDR1 LNHDA and CDR2 SQIVND (reference sequence). The CDR3, as DNA: TGTGCCAGTAGTAGTGCCAGGGGGCGTACTGAAGCTTTCTTT. Its translation is CASSSARGRTEAFF.

The rearrangement joins TRBV4-1 to TRBJ2-3; 7 bases agree with TRBD1. Germline CDR1 is MGHRA and CDR2 is YSYEKL. V shed 3 bases and J 2 bases; nucleotides not matched to a gene: 8. The CDR3 consists of 16 residues. CDR3 sequence (DNA): TGCGCCAGCAGCCAGGTTACCGGGACAGACACAGATACGCAGTATTTT. Translation: CASSQVTGTDTDTQYF.

This chain uses TRBV5-8 with TRBJ1-5; 7 nucleotides align to TRBD1. Germline lookup yields CDR1 SGHTS and CDR2 YDEGEE. J was trimmed by 0 bases and V by 3 bases; bases with no gene match: 9. This CDR3 region has 17 residues. CDR3 residues: CASSSPGQSYSNQPQHF. In DNA, the CDR3 is TGTGCCAGCAGCTCACCGGGACAGAGTTATAGCAATCAGCCCCAGCATTTT.